A selection of T cell receptor beta chains follows, all from one sample in a study of control samples from healthy donors and cancer patients. Sequencing was performed with immunoSEQ multiplex PCR; in TCRdb, only in-frame clones are kept and a portion is missing. The sample lists over 150,000 clones, roughly 90% occurring once. Sequences were obtained from blood. The receptors derive from a woman aged 45-60 years in good health. Each CDR3 is given with its conserved first and last residue. A D gene is named only where the DNA matches it firmly. Clone size, where shown, is once, few, many, or a class for clones that have expanded.

-,-,TRBJ2-3,TRBV5-1,CASSEVGTDTQYF,TGCGCCAGCAGCGAGGTTGGCACAGATACGCAGTATTTT
-,-,TRBJ1-6,TRBV6-4,CASSPPGIPLHF,TGTGCCAGCAGTCCCCCTGGGATACCCCTCCACTTT
-,once,TRBJ2-3,TRBV7-9,CASSLSSGGQTDTQYF,TGTGCCAGCAGCCTATCCTCTGGCGGGCAAACAGATACGCAGTATTTT
-,-,TRBJ2-7,TRBV5-1,CASSLQLTRDEQYF,TGCGCCAGCAGCTTGCAACTCACCCGGGACGAGCAGTACTTC
-,-,TRBJ1-5,TRBV3-1/TRBV3-2,CASSQLVNQPQHF,TGTGCCAGCAGCCAATTGGTTAATCAGCCCCAGCATTTT
-,-,TRBJ2-5,TRBV19,CASSRRAVETQYF,TGTGCCAGTAGTAGGAGAGCGGTCGAGACCCAGTACTTC
-,-,TRBJ2-1,TRBV9,CASSVGSDRSYNEQFF,TGTGCCAGCAGCGTGGGTTCCGACAGGTCCTACAATGAGCAGTTCTTC
-,-,TRBJ1-2,TRBV3-1/TRBV3-2,CASSQDGQAPYGYTF,TGTGCCAGCAGCCAAGATGGCCAGGCCCCCTATGGCTACACCTTC
-,-,TRBJ2-1,TRBV9,CASSVGGGPGNEQFF,TGTGCCAGCAGCGTAGGGGGCGGGCCGGGCAATGAGCAGTTCTTC
-,few,TRBJ1-5,TRBV18,CASSDQGLRDQPQHF,TGTGCCAGCTCAGATCAGGGGTTAAGGGATCAGCCCCAGCATTTT
TRBD2,-,TRBJ2-7,TRBV19,CASSRGLAFGSSYEQYF,TGTGCCAGTAGCAGGGGACTAGCTTTTGGGAGCTCCTACGAGCAGTACTTC
-,-,TRBJ2-3,TRBV7-3,CASSLTGPGDTQYF,TGTGCCAGCAGCCTCACGGGACCCGGAGATACGCAGTATTTT
TRBD2,-,TRBJ2-3,TRBV6-2/TRBV6-3,CASSYPSGGALDTQYF,TGTGCCAGCAGTTACCCTAGCGGGGGGGCCTTGGATACGCAGTATTTT
-,-,TRBJ1-5,TRBV3-1/TRBV3-2,CASSQSTSGGAQHF,TGTGCCAGCAGCCAGAGTACCTCGGGGGGGGCCCAGCATTTT
TRBD2,-,TRBJ2-1,TRBV6-2/TRBV6-3,CASSSWTSGGNEQFF,TGTGCCAGCAGTTCTTGGACTAGCGGGGGCAATGAGCAGTTCTTC
-,-,TRBJ1-3,TRBV18,CASSPANGGNTIYF,TGTGCCAGCTCACCTGCCAACGGAGGAAACACCATATATTTT
TRBD1,-,TRBJ1-1,TRBV19,CASKTGGANTEAFF,TGTGCCAGTAAAACAGGGGGCGCGAACACTGAAGCTTTCTTT
-,-,TRBJ1-4,TRBV28,CASTTLQLGKLFF,TGTGCCAGCACCACATTACAGTTAGGAAAACTGTTTTTT
-,once,TRBJ1-1,TRBV5-8,CASSFRQRNTEAFF,TGTGCCAGCAGCTTCCGACAGAGAAACACTGAAGCTTTCTTT
-,-,TRBJ1-1,TRBV3-1/TRBV3-2,CASSQPGANTEAFF,TGTGCCAGCAGCCAACCCGGGGCGAACACTGAAGCTTTCTTT
-,-,TRBJ1-5,TRBV7-3,CASSLDGNQPQHF,TGTGCCAGCAGCTTAGATGGCAATCAGCCCCAGCATTTT
-,-,TRBJ1-6,TRBV18,CASSPGVSSSYNSPLHF,TGTGCCAGCTCACCGGGGGTCAGCAGCTCCTATAATTCACCCCTCCACTTT
-,-,TRBJ2-7,TRBV4-2,CASSQDLAGGYEQYF,TGTGCCAGCAGCCAAGATTTGGCCGGTGGCTACGAGCAGTACTTC
-,-,TRBJ2-7,TRBV30,CAASFPGRLRDYEQYF,TGTGCCGCCTCCTTTCCAGGGCGCCTAAGGGACTACGAGCAGTACTTC
-,-,TRBJ2-7,TRBV19,CASSISGRGQYF,TGTGCCAGTAGTATCAGTGGACGGGGGCAGTACTTC
-,-,TRBJ1-2,TRBV7-9,CASSLGRGRYGYTF,TGTGCCAGCAGCTTAGGTCGGGGTCGGTATGGCTACACCTTC
-,-,TRBJ1-5,TRBV28,CASRQGGQPQHF,TGTGCCAGCAGACAGGGTGGACAGCCCCAGCATTTT
-,-,TRBJ2-3,TRBV25-1,CASRGGVERDTQYF,TGTGCCAGCAGAGGGGGGGTGGAAAGAGATACGCAGTATTTT
-,-,TRBJ2-7,TRBV20-1,CSASPLGLPSYEQYF,TGCAGTGCCAGTCCACTAGGCCTTCCGTCCTACGAGCAGTACTTC
TRBD1,-,TRBJ1-4,TRBV28,CASSSKGQGVTNEKLFF,TGTGCCAGCAGTTCTAAGGGACAGGGGGTCACTAATGAAAAACTGTTTTTT
TRBD2,-,TRBJ2-5,TRBV27,CASTKGGGGLQETQYF,TGTGCCAGCACTAAAGGTGGCGGGGGGCTCCAAGAGACCCAGTACTTC
-,-,TRBJ2-3,TRBV2,CASSREITSTDTQYF,TGTGCCAGCAGTAGGGAGATTACTAGCACAGATACGCAGTATTTT
-,few,TRBJ1-5,TRBV6-2/TRBV6-3,CASSYSSGGGQPQHF,TGTGCCAGCAGTTACTCTTCCGGGGGTGGTCAGCCCCAGCATTTT
-,-,TRBJ1-5,TRBV9,CASSVGGSGNQPQHF,TGTGCCAGCAGCGTAGGGGGGTCGGGCAATCAGCCCCAGCATTTT
-,-,TRBJ1-1,TRBV12-1,CAAAARHRGGTEAFF,TGTGCCGCTGCGGCCCGCCACAGGGGGGGAACTGAAGCTTTCTTT
-,-,TRBJ2-6,TRBV7-2,CASSAFFGANVLTF,TGTGCCAGCAGCGCATTTTTTGGGGCCAACGTCCTGACTTTC
-,once,TRBJ1-6,TRBV12-2,CASRLPVGGWLYNSPLHF,TGTGCAAGTCGCTTACCCGTAGGGGGTTGGCTATATAATTCACCCCTCCACTTT
-,-,TRBJ2-3,TRBV6-2/TRBV6-3,CASSWPAGATDTQYF,TGTGCCAGCAGTTGGCCGGCGGGGGCGACAGATACGCAGTATTTT
-,once,TRBJ1-3,TRBV9,CASSVADGNTIYF,TGTGCCAGCAGCGTAGCGGACGGCAACACCATATATTTT
-,-,TRBJ1-3,TRBV5-1,CASTDTGNTIYF,TGCGCCAGCACAGATACTGGAAACACCATATATTTT
-,-,TRBJ1-5,TRBV5-1,CASRAGTADQPQHF,TGCGCCAGCAGGGCCGGGACCGCCGATCAGCCCCAGCATTTT
-,-,TRBJ1-4,TRBV19,CASTNPRDGTLVDNEKLFF,TGTGCCAGTACGAATCCCCGGGACGGAACTCTGGTTGACAATGAAAAACTGTTTTTT
-,once,TRBJ1-2,TRBV5-1,CASKITETDSTGYGYTF,TGCGCCAGCAAGATTACTGAAACGGATTCTACCGGCTATGGCTACACCTTC
TRBD2,-,TRBJ2-3,TRBV6-5,CASSLAGGWTDTQYF,TGTGCCAGCAGTTTAGCGGGGGGGTGGACAGATACGCAGTATTTT
-,-,TRBJ2-7,TRBV15,CATSRVRGGAHEQYF,TGTGCCACCAGCAGAGTAAGGGGTGGGGCGCACGAGCAGTACTTC
-,-,TRBJ1-6,TRBV5-4,CASSEQQGGSSPLHF,TGTGCCAGCAGCGAACAACAGGGCGGCAGTTCACCCCTCCACTTT
-,-,TRBJ1-1,TRBV9,CASSPLDRGNTEAFF,TGTGCCAGCAGCCCTTTGGACAGAGGGAACACTGAAGCTTTCTTT